The 13 T cell receptor beta chains below come from one sample, sequenced in a study of radiotherapy plus CTLA-4 blockade in lung cancer. Clones were read by immunoSEQ multiplex PCR, and TCRdb kept only the in-frame ones, dropping some. This sample has tens of thousands of clones, with about 88% found just once. The specimen was peripheral blood, collected from a patient treated with radiotherapy plus ipilimumab. The receptors derive from a human donor with non-small cell lung cancer whose response to radiotherapy plus ipilimumab could not be evaluated.

V gene TRBV7-9 combines with J gene TRBJ2-5, with D possibly TRBD1 on 6 matching bases. The length of the CDR3 is 12 residues. Germline V gene data show CDR1 as SEHNR and CDR2 as FQNEAQ (reference sequence). This CDR3 reads CASRVGAETQYF. The CDR3, as DNA: TGTGCATCCCGGGTGGGGGCAGAGACCCAGTACTTC.

The chain couples TRBV7-3 to TRBJ2-7; 9 bases fit TRBD1. Germline CDR1 SGHTA, CDR2 FQGTGA. The CDR3 loop spans 15 amino acids. Germline trimming cut 0 bases from V and 7 bases from J; bases unmatched to any gene: 7. CDR3 region: CASSLTGGQGKEQYF. Written as DNA, the CDR3 is TGTGCCAGCAGCTTAACGGGAGGACAGGGGAAAGAGCAGTACTTC. Using reference TRBV7-3 and TRBJ2-7 for the parts outside the CDR3, the full variable domain is GAGVSQTPSNKVTEKGKYVELRCDPISGHTALYWYRQSLGQGPEFLIYFQGTGAADDSGLPNDRFFAVRPEGSVSTLKIQRTERGDSAVYLCASSLTGGQGKEQYFGPGTRLTVT.

The rearrangement links TRBV7-5 to TRBJ1-2. TRBV7-5 is tagged as a pseudogene. CDR3 size: 11 residues. CDR3 residues: CARSSPYGYTF. Written as DNA, the CDR3 is TGTGCCAGAAGCAGCCCCTATGGCTACACCTTC.

The chain has TRBV29-1 and TRBJ1-1; D ambiguous. Germline V lookup: CDR1 SQVTM, CDR2 ANQGSEA. Trimming left V 6 bases short and J 3 bases short, with 11 bases between. This CDR3 spans 12 amino acids. DNA of the CDR3: TGCAGCGTGACGGGGTTGGACACTGAAGCTTTCTTT. It yields the protein CSVTGLDTEAFF.

The chain links TRBV9 to TRBJ2-7, with TRBD1 as a possible D gene (6 bases). The CDR3 has 13 residues. CDR1 is SGDLS and CDR2 is YYNGEE in the germline V gene. Trimming left V 4 bases short and J 3 bases short, with 11 bases between. CDR3 region: CASSMGHHYEQYF. CDR3 sequence (DNA): TGTGCCAGCAGCATGGGACACCACTACGAGCAGTACTTC.

Note on this clone: Sequence at one end of the junction differs from germline and may be a read error. The CDR3 coding sequence is TGTGCTAGCAGCTTAGCTGCGGAGAACGAGCAGTACTTC. Amino acid sequence: CASSLAAENEQYF. V gene TRBV7-7 combines with J gene TRBJ2-7, with D unclear. Germline-derived CDR1 and CDR2 are SSHAT and FNYEAQ (reference sequence). The CDR3 loop spans 13 amino acids.

The chain uses TRBV19 and TRBJ1-1; D remains ambiguous. CDR1 is LNHDA, CDR2 SQIVND, per germline (reference sequence). CDR3 length equals 11 residues. The V gene lost 7 bases and the J gene lost 4 bases, with 7 bases spanning the gap. DNA of the CDR3: TGTGCCAGTAAAGGGAGCACTGAAGCTTTCTTT. Its protein is CASKGSTEAFF. The whole variable domain, filled in from reference TRBV19 and TRBJ1-1, reads DGGITQSPKYLFRKEGQNVTLSCEQNLNHDAMYWYRQDPGQGLRLIYYSQIVNDFQKGDIAEGYSVSREKKESFPLTVTSAQKNPTAFYLCASKGSTEAFFGQGTRLTVV.

The chain employs TRBV27 and TRBJ2-7, with TRBD1 matching 7 bases. The length of the CDR3 is 14 residues. With 3 bases clipped from V and 0 bases from J, the junction kept 2 bases outside the gene matches. Germline CDR1 is MNHEY and CDR2 is SMNVEV (reference sequence). CDR3 sequence (DNA): TGTGCCAGCAGTTTTGGGACAGACTCCTACGAGCAGTACTTC. Encoded protein: CASSFGTDSYEQYF.

The rearrangement uses TRBV11-3 and TRBJ2-4; D not resolved. This CDR3 region has 14 residues. Germline assignment: CDR1 SGHNT and CDR2 YENEEA. V dropped 5 bases and J dropped 4 bases, with 12 bases sitting between them. The CDR3 loop reads CASSTRLGKNIQYF. In DNA form, the CDR3 reads TGTGCCAGCAGCACCCGCCTCGGGAAAAACATTCAGTACTTC. The whole variable domain, remainder taken from reference TRBV11-3 and TRBJ2-4, is EAGVVQSPRYKIIEKKQPVAFWCNPISGHNTLYWYLQNLGQGPELLIRYENEEAVDDSQLPKDRFSAERLKGVDSTLKIQPAELGDSAVYLCASSTRLGKNIQYFGAGTRLSVL.

The J gene is TRBJ1-1, the V gene TRBV19; no firm D call. This CDR3 spans 14 amino acids. Germline V gene sequence: CDR1 LNHDA, CDR2 SQIVND (reference sequence). Trimming pared 0 bases from V and 4 bases from J, leaving 9 bases between. This CDR3 is CASSIDAGSTEAFF. The DNA of the CDR3 is TGTGCCAGTAGTATAGATGCGGGATCCACTGAAGCTTTCTTT.

This chain connects TRBV7-6 to TRBJ2-1, with TRBD1 as a possible D gene (6 bases). Trimming shortened V by 2 bases and J by 8 bases, and 13 bases separated the two germline ends. Looked up from germline, CDR1 is SGHVS and CDR2 is FNYEAQ. This CDR3 is 14 amino acids long. CDR3 DNA sequence: TGTGCCAGCAGCTTATATCCAGGGGATGATGAGCAGTTCTTC. It is translated as CASSLYPGDDEQFF.

The chain is built from TRBV7-9 and TRBJ1-2; TRBD1 agrees at 8 bases. V was clipped by 2 bases and J by 4 bases; unmatched bases: 6. This CDR3 has 15 residues. Germline CDR1 SEHNR, CDR2 FQNEAQ (reference sequence). CDR3 DNA: TGTGCCAGCAGCTTACGGGACAGGTGGGGCTATGGCTACACCTTC. This codes for CASSLRDRWGYGYTF.

The count of this clone is one. V gene TRBV7-9 combines with J gene TRBJ2-7; 14 bases are a match to TRBD2. This CDR3 comprises 16 residues. V shed 5 bases and J 4 bases; nucleotides not matched to a gene: 7. Per germline, CDR1 SEHNR and CDR2 FQNEAQ (reference sequence). The CDR3 sequence: CASSPRLAGGLYEQYF. The DNA for the CDR3 is TGTGCCAGCAGCCCTCGACTAGCGGGAGGGCTTTACGAGCAGTACTTC. The full variable domain, in which reference TRBV7-9 and TRBJ2-7 provide the parts outside the CDR3, is DTGVSQNPRHKITKRGQNVTFRCDPISEHNRLYWYRQTLGQGPEFLTYFQNEAQLEKSRLLSDRFSAERPKGSFSTLEIQRTEQGDSAMYLCASSPRLAGGLYEQYFGPGTRLTVT.